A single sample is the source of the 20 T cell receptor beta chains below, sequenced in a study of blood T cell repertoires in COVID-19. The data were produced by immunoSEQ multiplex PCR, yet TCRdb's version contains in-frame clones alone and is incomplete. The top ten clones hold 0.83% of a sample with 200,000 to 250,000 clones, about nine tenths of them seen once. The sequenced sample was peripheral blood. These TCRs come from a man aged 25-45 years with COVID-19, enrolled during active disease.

The CDR3 sequence: CASQRQGQETQYF. The CDR3 coding sequence is TGCGCCAGTCAACGACAGGGCCAAGAGACCCAGTACTTC. The chain combines TRBV10-1 with TRBJ2-5; 7 bases agree with TRBD1. Germline trimming cut 9 bases from V and 1 base from J; bases unmatched to any gene: 5. This CDR3 has 13 amino acids. Germline values: CDR1 WNHNN, CDR2 SYGVQD (reference sequence).

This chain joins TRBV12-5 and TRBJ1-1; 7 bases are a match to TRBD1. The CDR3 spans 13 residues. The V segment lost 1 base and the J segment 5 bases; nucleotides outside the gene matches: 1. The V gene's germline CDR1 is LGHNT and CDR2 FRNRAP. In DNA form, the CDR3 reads TGTGCTAGTGGTTTGGGACAGGGTACTGAAGCTTTCTTT. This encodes CASGLGQGTEAFF.

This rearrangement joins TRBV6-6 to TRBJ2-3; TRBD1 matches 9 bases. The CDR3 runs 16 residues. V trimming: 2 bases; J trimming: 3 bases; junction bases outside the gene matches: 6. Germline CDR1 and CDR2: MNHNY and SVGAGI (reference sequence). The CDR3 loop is CASSYTGQGLTDTQYF. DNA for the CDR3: TGTGCCAGCAGTTACACGGGACAGGGCTTGACAGATACGCAGTATTTT.

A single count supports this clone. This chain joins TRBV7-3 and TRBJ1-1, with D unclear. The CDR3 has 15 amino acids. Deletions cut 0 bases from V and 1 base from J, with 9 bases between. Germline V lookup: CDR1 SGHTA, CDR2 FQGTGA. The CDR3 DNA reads TGTGCCAGCAGCTTAACGAGGTTCCAGAACACTGAAGCTTTCTTT. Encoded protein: CASSLTRFQNTEAFF.

The CDR3 sequence is CASSIRYGGTEAFF. CDR3 sequence (DNA): TGTGCCAGTAGTATCCGTTACGGGGGCACTGAAGCTTTCTTT. The V call is TRBV19, the J call TRBJ1-1; D perhaps matches TRBD1 (5 bases). Per the germline V gene, CDR1 is LNHDA and CDR2 is SQIVND (reference sequence). The CDR3 covers 14 residues. Trimming pared 3 bases from V and 4 bases from J, leaving 12 bases between.

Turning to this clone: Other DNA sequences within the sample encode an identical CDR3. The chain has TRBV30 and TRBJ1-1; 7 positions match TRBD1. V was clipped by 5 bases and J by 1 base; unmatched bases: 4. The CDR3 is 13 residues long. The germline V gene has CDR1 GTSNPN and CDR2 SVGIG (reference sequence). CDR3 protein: CAWRGGGNTEAFF. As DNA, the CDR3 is TGTGCCTGGCGAGGGGGCGGGAACACTGAAGCTTTCTTT.

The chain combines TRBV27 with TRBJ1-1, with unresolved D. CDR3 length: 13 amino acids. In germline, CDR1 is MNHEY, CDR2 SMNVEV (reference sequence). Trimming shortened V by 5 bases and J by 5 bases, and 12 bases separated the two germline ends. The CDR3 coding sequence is TGTGCCAGCAGTAAACTACACGGGACTGAAGCTTTCTTT. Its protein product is CASSKLHGTEAFF.

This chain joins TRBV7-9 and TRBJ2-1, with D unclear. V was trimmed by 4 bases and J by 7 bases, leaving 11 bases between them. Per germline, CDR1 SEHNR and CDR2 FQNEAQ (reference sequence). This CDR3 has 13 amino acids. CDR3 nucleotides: TGTGCCAGCAGCTCCCCAGTTGGTAATGAGCAGTTCTTC. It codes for CASSSPVGNEQFF. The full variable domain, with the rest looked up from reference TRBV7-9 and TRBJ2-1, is DTGVSQNPRHKITKRGQNVTFRCDPISEHNRLYWYRQTLGQGPEFLTYFQNEAQLEKSRLLSDRFSAERPKGSFSTLEIQRTEQGDSAMYLCASSSPVGNEQFFGPGTRLTVL.

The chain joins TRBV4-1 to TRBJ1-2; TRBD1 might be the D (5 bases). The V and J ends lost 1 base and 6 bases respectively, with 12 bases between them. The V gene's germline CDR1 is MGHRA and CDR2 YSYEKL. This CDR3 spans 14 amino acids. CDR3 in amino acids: CASSQAGWLDGYTF. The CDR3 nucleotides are TGCGCCAGCAGCCAAGCAGGGTGGTTGGATGGCTACACCTTC.

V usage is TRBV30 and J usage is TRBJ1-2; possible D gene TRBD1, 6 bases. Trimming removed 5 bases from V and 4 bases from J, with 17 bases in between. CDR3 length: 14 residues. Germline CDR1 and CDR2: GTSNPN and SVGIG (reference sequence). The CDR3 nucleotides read TGTGCCTGGGGTCCGGAAACAGGGATCTATGGCTACACCTTC. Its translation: CAWGPETGIYGYTF.

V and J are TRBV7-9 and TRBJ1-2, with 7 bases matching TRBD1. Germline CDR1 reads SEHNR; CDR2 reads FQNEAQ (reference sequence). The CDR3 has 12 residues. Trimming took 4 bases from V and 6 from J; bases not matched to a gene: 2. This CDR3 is CASSYDRDGYTF. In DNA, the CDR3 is TGTGCCAGCAGCTACGACAGGGATGGCTACACCTTC.

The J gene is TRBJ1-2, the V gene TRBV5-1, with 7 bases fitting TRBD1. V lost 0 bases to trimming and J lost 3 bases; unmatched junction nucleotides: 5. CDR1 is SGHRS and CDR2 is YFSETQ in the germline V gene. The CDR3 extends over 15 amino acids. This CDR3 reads CASSLGTGADYGYTF. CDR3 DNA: TGCGCCAGCAGCTTGGGGACAGGTGCCGACTATGGCTACACCTTC.

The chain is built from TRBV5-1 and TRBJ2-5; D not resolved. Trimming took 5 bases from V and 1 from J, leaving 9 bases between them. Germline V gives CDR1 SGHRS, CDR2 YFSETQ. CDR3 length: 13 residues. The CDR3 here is CASSFQSQETQYF. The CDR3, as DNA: TGCGCCAGCAGTTTCCAGTCCCAAGAGACCCAGTACTTC.

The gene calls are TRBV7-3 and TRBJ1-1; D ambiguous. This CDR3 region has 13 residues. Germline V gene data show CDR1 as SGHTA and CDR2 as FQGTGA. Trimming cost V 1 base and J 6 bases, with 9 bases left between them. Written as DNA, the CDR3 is TGTGCCAGCAGCTTAATCAGCGGGGCTGAAGCTTTCTTT. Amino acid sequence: CASSLISGAEAFF.

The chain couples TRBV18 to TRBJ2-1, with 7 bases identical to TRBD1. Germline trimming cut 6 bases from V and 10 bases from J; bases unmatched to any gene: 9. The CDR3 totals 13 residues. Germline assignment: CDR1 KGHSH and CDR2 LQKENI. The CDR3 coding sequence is TGTGCCAGCTCCCCTGACAGGGCTGGCGAGCAGTTCTTC. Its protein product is CASSPDRAGEQFF.

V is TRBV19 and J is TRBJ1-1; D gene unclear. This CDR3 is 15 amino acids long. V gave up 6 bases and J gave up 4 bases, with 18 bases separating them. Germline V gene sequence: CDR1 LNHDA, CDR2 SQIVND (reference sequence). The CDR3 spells CASSAVTSVGTEAFF. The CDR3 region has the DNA TGTGCCAGTAGCGCAGTGACATCCGTGGGCACTGAAGCTTTCTTT.

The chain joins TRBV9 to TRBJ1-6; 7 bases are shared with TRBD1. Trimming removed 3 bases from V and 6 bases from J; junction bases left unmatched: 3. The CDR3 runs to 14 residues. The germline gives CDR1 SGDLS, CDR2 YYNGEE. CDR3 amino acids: CASSEGARNSPLHF. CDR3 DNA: TGTGCCAGCAGCGAGGGGGCCCGTAATTCACCCCTCCACTTT.

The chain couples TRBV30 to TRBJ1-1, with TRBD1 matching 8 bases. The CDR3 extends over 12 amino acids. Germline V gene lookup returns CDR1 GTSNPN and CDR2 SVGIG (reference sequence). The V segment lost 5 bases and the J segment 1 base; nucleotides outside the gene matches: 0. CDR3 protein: CAWDRGNTEAFF. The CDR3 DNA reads TGTGCCTGGGACAGGGGGAACACTGAAGCTTTCTTT.

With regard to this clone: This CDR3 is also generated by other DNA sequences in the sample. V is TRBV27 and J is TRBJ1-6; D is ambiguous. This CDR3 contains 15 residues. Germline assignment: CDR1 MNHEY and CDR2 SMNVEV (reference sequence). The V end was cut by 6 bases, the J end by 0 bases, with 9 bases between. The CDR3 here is CASSLRSSYNSPLHF. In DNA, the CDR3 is TGTGCCAGCAGCCTGAGGAGCTCCTATAATTCACCCCTCCACTTT.

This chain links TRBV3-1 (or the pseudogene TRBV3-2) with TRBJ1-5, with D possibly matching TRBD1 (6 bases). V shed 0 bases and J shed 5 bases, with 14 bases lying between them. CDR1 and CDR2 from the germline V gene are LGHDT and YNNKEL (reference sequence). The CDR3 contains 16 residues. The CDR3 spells CASSQDLGAGYQPQHF. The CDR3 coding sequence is TGTGCCAGCAGCCAAGATCTGGGGGCGGGCTATCAGCCCCAGCATTTT.